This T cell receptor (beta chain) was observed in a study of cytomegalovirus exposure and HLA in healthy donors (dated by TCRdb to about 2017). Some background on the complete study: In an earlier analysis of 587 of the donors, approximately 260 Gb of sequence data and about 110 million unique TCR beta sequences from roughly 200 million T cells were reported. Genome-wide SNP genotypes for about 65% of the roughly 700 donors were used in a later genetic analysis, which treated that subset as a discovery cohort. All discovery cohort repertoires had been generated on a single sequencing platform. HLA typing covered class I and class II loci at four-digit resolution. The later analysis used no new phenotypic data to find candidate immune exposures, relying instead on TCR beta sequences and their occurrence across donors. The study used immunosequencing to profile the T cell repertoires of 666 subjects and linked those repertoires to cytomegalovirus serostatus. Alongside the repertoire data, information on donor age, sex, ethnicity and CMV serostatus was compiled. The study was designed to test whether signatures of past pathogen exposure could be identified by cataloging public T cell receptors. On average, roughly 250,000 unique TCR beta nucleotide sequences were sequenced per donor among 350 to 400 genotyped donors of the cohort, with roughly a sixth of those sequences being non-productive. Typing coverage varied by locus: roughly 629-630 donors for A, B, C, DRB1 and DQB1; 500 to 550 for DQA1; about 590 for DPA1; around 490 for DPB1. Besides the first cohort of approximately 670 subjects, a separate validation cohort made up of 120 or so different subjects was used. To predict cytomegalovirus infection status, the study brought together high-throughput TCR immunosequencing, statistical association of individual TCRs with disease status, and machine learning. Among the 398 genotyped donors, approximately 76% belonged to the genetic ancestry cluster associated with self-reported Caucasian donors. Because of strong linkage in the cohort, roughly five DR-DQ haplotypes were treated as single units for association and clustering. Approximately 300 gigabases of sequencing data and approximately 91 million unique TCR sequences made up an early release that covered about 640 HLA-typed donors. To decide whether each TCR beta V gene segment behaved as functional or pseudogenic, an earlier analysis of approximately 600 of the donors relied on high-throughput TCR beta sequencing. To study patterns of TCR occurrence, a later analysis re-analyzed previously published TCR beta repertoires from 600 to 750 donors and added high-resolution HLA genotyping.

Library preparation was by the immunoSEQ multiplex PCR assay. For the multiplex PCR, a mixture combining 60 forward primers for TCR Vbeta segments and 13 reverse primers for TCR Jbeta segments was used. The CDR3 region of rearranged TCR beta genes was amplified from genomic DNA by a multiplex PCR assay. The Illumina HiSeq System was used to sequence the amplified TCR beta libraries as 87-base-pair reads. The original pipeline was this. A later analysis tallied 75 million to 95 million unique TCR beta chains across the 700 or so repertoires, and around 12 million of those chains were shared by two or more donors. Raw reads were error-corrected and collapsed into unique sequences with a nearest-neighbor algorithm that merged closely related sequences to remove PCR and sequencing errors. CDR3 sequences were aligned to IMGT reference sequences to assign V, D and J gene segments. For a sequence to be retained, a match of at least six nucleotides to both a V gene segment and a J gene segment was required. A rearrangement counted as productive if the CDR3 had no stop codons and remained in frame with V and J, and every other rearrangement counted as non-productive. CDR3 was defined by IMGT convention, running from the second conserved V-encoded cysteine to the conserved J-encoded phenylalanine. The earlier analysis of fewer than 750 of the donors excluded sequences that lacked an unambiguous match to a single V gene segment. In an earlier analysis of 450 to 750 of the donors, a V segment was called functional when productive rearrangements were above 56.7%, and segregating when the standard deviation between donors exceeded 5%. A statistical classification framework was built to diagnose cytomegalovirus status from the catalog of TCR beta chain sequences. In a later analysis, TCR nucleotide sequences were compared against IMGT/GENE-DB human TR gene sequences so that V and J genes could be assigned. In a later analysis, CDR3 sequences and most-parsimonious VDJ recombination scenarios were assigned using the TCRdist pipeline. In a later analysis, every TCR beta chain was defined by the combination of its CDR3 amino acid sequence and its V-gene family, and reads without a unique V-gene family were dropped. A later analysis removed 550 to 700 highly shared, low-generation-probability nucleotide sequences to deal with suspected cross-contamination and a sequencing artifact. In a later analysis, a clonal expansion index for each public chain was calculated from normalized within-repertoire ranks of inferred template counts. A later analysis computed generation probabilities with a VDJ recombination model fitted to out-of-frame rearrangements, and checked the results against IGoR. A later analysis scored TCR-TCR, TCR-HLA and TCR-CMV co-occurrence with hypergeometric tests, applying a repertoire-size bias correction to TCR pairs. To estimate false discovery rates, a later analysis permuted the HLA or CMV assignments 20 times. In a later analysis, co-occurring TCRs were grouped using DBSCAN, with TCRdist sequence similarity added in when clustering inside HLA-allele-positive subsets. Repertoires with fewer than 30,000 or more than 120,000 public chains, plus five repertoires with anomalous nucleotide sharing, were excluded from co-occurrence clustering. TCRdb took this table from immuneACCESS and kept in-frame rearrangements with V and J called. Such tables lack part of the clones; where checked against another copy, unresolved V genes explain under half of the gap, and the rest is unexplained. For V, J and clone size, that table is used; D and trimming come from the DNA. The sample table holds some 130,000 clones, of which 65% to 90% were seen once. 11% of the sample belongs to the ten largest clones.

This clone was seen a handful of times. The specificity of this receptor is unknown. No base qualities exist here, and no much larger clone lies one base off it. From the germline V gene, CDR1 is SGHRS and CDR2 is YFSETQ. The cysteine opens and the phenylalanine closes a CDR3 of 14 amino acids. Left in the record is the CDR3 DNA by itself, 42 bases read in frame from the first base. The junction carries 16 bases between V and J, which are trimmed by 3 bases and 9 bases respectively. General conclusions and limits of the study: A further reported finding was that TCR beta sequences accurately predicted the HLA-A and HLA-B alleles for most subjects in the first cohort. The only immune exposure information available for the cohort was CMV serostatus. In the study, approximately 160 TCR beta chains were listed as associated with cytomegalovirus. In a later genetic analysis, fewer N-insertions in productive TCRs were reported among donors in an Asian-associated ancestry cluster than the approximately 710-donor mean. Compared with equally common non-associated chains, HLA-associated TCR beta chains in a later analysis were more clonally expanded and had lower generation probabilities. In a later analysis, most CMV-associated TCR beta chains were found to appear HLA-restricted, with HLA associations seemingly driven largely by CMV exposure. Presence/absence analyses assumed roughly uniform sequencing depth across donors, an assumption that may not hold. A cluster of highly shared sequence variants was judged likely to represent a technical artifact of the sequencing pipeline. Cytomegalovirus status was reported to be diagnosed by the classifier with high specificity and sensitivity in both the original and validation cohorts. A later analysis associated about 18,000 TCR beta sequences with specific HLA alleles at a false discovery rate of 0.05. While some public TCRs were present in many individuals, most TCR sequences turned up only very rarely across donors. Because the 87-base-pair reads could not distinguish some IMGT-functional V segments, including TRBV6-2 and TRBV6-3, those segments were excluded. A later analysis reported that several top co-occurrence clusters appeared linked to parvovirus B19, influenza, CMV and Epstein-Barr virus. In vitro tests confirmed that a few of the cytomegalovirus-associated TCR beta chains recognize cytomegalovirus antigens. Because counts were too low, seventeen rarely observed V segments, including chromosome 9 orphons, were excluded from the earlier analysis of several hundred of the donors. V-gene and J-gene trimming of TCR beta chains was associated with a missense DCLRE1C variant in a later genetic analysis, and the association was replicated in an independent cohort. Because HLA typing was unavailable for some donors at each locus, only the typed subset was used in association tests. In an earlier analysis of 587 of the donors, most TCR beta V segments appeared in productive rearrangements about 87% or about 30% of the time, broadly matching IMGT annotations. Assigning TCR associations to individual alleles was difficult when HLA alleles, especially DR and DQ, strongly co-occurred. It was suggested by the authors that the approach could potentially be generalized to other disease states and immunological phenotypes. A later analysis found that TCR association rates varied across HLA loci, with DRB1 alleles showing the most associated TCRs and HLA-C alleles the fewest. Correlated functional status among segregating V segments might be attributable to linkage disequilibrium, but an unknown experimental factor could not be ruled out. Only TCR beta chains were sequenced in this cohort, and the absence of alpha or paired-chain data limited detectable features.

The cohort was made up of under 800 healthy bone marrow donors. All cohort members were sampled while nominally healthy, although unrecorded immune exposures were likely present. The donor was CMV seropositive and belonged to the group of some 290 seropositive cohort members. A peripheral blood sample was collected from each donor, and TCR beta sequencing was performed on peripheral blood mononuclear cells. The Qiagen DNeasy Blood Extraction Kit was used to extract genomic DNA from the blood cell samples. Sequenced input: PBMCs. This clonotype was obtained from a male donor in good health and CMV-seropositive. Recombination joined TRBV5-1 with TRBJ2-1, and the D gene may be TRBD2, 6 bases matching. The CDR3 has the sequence CASSSGLWGGEQFF. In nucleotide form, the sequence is TGCGCCAGCAGCTCGGGACTCTGGGGCGGTGAGCAGTTCTTC.